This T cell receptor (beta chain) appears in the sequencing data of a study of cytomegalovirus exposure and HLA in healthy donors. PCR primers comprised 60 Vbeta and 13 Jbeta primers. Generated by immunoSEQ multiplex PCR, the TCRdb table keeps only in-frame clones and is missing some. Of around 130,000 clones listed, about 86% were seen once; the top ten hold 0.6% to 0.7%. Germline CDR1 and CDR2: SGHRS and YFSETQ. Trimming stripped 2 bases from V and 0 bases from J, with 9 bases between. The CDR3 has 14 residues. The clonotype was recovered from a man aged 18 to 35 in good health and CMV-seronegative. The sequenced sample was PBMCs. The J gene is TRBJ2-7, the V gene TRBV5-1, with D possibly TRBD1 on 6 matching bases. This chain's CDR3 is CASSFRDTSYEQYF. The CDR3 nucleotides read TGCGCCAGCAGCTTCCGGGACACCTCCTACGAGCAGTACTTC. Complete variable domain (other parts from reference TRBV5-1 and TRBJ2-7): KAGVTQTPRYLIKTRGQQVTLSCSPISGHRSVSWYQQTPGQGLQFLFEYFSETQRNKGNFPGRFSGRQFSNSRSEMNVSTLELGDSALYLCASSFRDTSYEQYFGPGTRLTVT.